These 2 T cell receptor beta chains originate from one sample sequenced in a study of blood T cells in healthy people across ages. The second PCR ran about 6 to 12 cycles with a sample-barcoded 5' primer and J-beta primers. Each CDR3 protein gets one entry after TCRdb re-called the 5' RACE reads with MiXCR. The table has 600,000 to 850,000 distinct CDR3 sequences, roughly 25% seen once. This sample also appeared in a second study, on T cells of mothers and their children.

The sample taken for sequencing was blood. These receptors all stem from a boy younger than 18 in good health.

The CDR3 protein is CASSFGTGKYNEQFF. The CDR3 nucleotides read TGCGCCAGCAGCTTCGGGACGGGGAAGTACAATGAGCAGTTCTTC. The chain uses TRBV5-1 and TRBJ2-1; D possibly uses TRBD1 or TRBD2 (5 bases each). Per the germline V gene, CDR1 is SGHRS and CDR2 is YFSETQ. The CDR3 sequence is 15 residues long. V was shortened by 2 bases and J by 4 bases, with 13 bases between the two germline ends.

The CDR3 DNA reads as TGCGCCAGCAGCCAAGATAGCGAGCGGGGGTGGCAGTACTTC. Amino acid sequence: CASSQDSERGWQYF. The V and J genes are TRBV4-3 and TRBJ2-7; 8 positions agree with TRBD2. Trimming cost V 0 bases and J 9 bases; bases outside gene matches: 7. Germline CDR1 LGHNA, CDR2 YSLEER. This CDR3 contains 14 residues.